This passage covers 32 T cell receptor beta chains from one sample sequenced in a study of T cells in Graves' hyperthyroidism and ophthalmopathy. The CDR3 regions of TCR beta were amplified from RNA transcripts. First-round RT-PCR targeting the TCR CDR3 was performed with the HTBI primer set. TCRdb analysed the multiplex PCR reads with MiXCR anew, one entry per CDR3 protein. The repertoire holds a few hundred thousand distinct CDR3 sequences, with roughly 16% as singletons. The sequenced sample consisted of blood. Receptor source: a woman in her thirties or forties with Graves' ophthalmopathy.

The V gene is TRBV15, the J gene TRBJ2-5; D is unclear. Germline V gene sequence: CDR1 LNHNV, CDR2 YYDKDF (reference sequence). The CDR3 contains 13 residues. V gave up 0 bases and J gave up 5 bases, with 7 bases separating them. Here the CDR3 DNA reads TGTGCCACCAGCAGAGATAAAGGGGAGACCCAGTACTTC. Its protein product is CATSRDKGETQYF.

V usage is TRBV20-1 and J usage is TRBJ1-2, with D unclear. Germline lookup yields CDR1 DFQATT and CDR2 SNEGSKA (reference sequence). V lost 6 bases and J 8 bases, leaving 13 bases between the germline ends. This CDR3 comprises 11 residues. CDR3 bases: TGCAGTGCCTCTCATTCTCGCGGCTACACCTTC. Encoded protein: CSASHSRGYTF.

This clonotype has more than one count but fewer than ten. J is TRBJ2-7 and V is TRBV12-3 or TRBV12-4; 9 nucleotides match TRBD2. With 10 bases clipped from V and 2 bases from J, the junction kept 12 bases outside the gene matches. The CDR3 covers 15 residues. This CDR3 is CATKRGGRGAYEQYF. The CDR3 coding sequence is TGTGCCACCAAAAGGGGCGGGAGGGGAGCCTACGAGCAGTACTTC.

This clonotype appeared many times. The chain joins TRBV13 to TRBJ2-7; tentatively, D is TRBD1 or TRBD2 (5 bases each). Germline V CDR1 and CDR2: PRHDT, FYEKMQ (reference sequence). This CDR3 region has 14 residues. Trimming cost V 5 bases and J 0 bases, with 11 bases left between them. The CDR3 DNA reads TGTGCCAGCAGCCCCCGGGACCGCTCCTACGAGCAGTACTTC. Protein sequence: CASSPRDRSYEQYF.

The chain carries TRBV10-3 and TRBJ2-3, with 7 bases fitting TRBD1. The CDR3 has 15 residues. Germline CDR1 ENHRY, CDR2 SYGVKD. Trimming removed 6 bases from V and 3 bases from J; junction bases left unmatched: 9. CDR3 amino acids: CAISAPGQMTDTQYF. CDR3 DNA: TGTGCCATCAGCGCTCCGGGACAGATGACAGATACGCAGTATTTT.

This clonotype was found once. The chain combines TRBV4-1 with TRBJ1-2, with D perhaps matching TRBD1 (5 bases). Trimming stripped 4 bases from V and 1 base from J, with 13 bases between. The CDR3 contains 15 residues. Per germline, CDR1 MGHRA and CDR2 YSYEKL. The CDR3, as DNA: TGCGCCAGCAGCCCTCAAAGGGGTTTTAACTATGGCTACACCTTC. Translating gives CASSPQRGFNYGYTF.

This clonotype was counted at least ten times. The CDR3 nucleotides are TGTGCCAGTAGTATAGGACTAGCGGTAAATGAGCAGTTCTTC. Protein product: CASSIGLAVNEQFF. The chain joins TRBV19 to TRBJ2-1, with 9 nucleotides matching TRBD2. V lost 1 base, J lost 7 bases, and 2 bases stayed unmatched. This CDR3 has 14 amino acids. Germline V CDR1 and CDR2: LNHDA, SQIVND (reference sequence).

This clonotype was seen ten or more times. The V gene is TRBV2, the J gene TRBJ1-3; D is perhaps TRBD1 (6 bases). CDR1 and CDR2 from the germline V gene are SNHLY and FYNNEI. This CDR3 is built from 15 residues. V was clipped by 3 bases and J by 4 bases, with 13 bases between them. The DNA of the CDR3 is TGTGCCAGCAGTGACCTGTCAGGGGTCGGAAACACCATATATTTT. It specifies CASSDLSGVGNTIYF. Combining the CDR3 with reference TRBV2 and TRBJ1-3 gives the whole variable domain EPEVTQTPSHQVTQMGQEVILRCVPISNHLYFYWYRQILGQKVEFLVSFYNNEISEKSEIFDDQFSVERPDGSNFTLKIRSTKLEDSAMYFCASSDLSGVGNTIYFGEGSWLTVV.

This clonotype was detected many times. The chain carries TRBV11-2 and TRBJ2-3; tentatively, D is TRBD2 (6 bases). Trimming took off 8 bases at V and 3 bases at J, with 15 bases between the two ends. Germline CDR1 SGHAT, CDR2 FQNNGV. This CDR3 is 14 amino acids long. The CDR3 spells CASYRVGGTDTQYF. The CDR3 region has the DNA TGTGCCAGCTACCGGGTCGGGGGAACAGATACGCAGTATTTT. The full variable domain, in which reference TRBV11-2 and TRBJ2-3 provide the parts outside the CDR3, is EAGVAQSPRYKIIEKRQSVAFWCNPISGHATLYWYQQILGQGPKLLIQFQNNGVVDDSQLPKDRFSAERLKGVDSTLKIQPAKLEDSAVYLCASYRVGGTDTQYFGPGTRLTVL.

In its sample, this clonotype was seen many times. This chain joins TRBV20-1 and TRBJ2-7, with D possibly matching TRBD2 (6 bases). This CDR3 has 14 amino acids. CDR1 is DFQATT and CDR2 is SNEGSKA in the germline V gene (reference sequence). The V end lost 2 bases, the J end lost 3 bases, and 14 bases lay between the germline ends. The CDR3 DNA is TGCAGTGCTAGAACTGGGGGGAGGTTCTACGAGCAGTACTTC. Amino acid sequence: CSARTGGRFYEQYF.

This clonotype was counted ten times or more. V usage is TRBV12-3 or TRBV12-4 and J usage is TRBJ1-1; D uncertain. Trimming removed 6 bases from V and 3 bases from J, with 14 bases in between. There are 14 residues in the CDR3. The CDR3 sequence is CASSLSPGYTEAFF. CDR3 DNA sequence: TGTGCCAGCAGCCTAAGCCCGGGTTACACTGAAGCTTTCTTT.

The CDR3 protein is CASSLSGGGGTGDGGELFF. In nucleotides, the CDR3 is TGTGCCAGCAGCTTAAGCGGGGGAGGTGGGACAGGGGACGGCGGGGAGCTGTTTTTT. V and J are TRBV7-3 and TRBJ2-2, with TRBD1 identical over 10 bases. Per germline, CDR1 SGHTA and CDR2 FQGTGA. J gave up 7 bases and V 1 base, and 15 bases lay outside the gene matches. The CDR3 length is 19 residues.

V is TRBV7-3 and J is TRBJ2-2, with D perhaps TRBD1 (6 bases). Germline V gene sequence: CDR1 SGHTA, CDR2 FQGTGA. The V end was cut by 5 bases, the J end by 7 bases, with 17 bases between. The CDR3 has 15 residues. The CDR3 loop is CASSPLGGQVGELFF. CDR3 DNA sequence: TGTGCCAGCAGCCCGCTAGGGGGTCAGGTCGGGGAGCTGTTTTTT.

J is TRBJ1-6 and V is TRBV28; TRBD1 matches 7 bases. Germline CDR1 reads MDHEN; CDR2 reads SYDVKM. Germline trimming cut 3 bases from V and 9 bases from J; bases unmatched to any gene: 8. The CDR3 loop spans 15 amino acids. CDR3 sequence (DNA): TGTGCCAGCAGTTTGCCGCGACAGGGTACTTCACCCCTCCACTTT. This sequence encodes CASSLPRQGTSPLHF.

CDR3 bases: TGTGCCAGCAGTTCCCAGAGCACGGTCCGGAGGGAGCAGTACTTC. This translates into CASSSQSTVRREQYF. The chain recombines TRBV6-5 with TRBJ2-7; maybe TRBD2 (5 bases). This CDR3 comprises 15 residues. Trimming removed 4 bases at V and 7 bases at J, with 20 bases between. In germline, CDR1 is MNHEY, CDR2 SVGAGI.

This clonotype was seen repeatedly, ten times or more. DNA for the CDR3: TGCAGTGCCGAAGATATCGGCGGGGGGCGGGACAATGAGCAGTTCTTC. The encoded protein is CSAEDIGGGRDNEQFF. The J gene is TRBJ2-1, the V gene TRBV20-1; 8 bases are shared with TRBD2. The trim removed 6 bases at V and 5 bases at J, leaving 15 bases unmatched. Germline CDR1 DFQATT, CDR2 SNEGSKA (reference sequence). This CDR3 contains 16 residues.

This clonotype was seen more than once but under ten times. The V gene is TRBV11-3, the J gene TRBJ2-1, with 10 bases that match TRBD1. J gave up 7 bases and V 5 bases, and 5 bases lay outside the gene matches. Per the germline V gene, CDR1 is SGHNT and CDR2 is YENEEA. The CDR3 has 14 amino acids. CDR3 nucleotide sequence: TGTGCCAGCAGCCTGACAGGGGGCCTGAATGAGCAGTTCTTC. Translated: CASSLTGGLNEQFF. Combining the CDR3 with reference TRBV11-3 and TRBJ2-1 gives the whole variable domain EAGVVQSPRYKIIEKKQPVAFWCNPISGHNTLYWYLQNLGQGPELLIRYENEEAVDDSQLPKDRFSAERLKGVDSTLKIQPAELGDSAVYLCASSLTGGLNEQFFGPGTRLTVL.

The table lists this clonotype with many counts. The genes are TRBV2 and TRBJ2-4, with D maybe TRBD2 (6 bases). From germline, CDR1 is SNHLY and CDR2 FYNNEI. The CDR3 has 13 amino acids. V shed 6 bases and J shed 8 bases, with 14 bases lying between them. The CDR3 loop reads CASSGTVSDIQYF. The CDR3 DNA reads as TGTGCCAGCAGCGGGACTGTGAGTGACATTCAGTACTTC.

This chain uses TRBV4-2 with TRBJ2-3; no definite D call. This CDR3 comprises 15 residues. V lost 0 bases and J lost 6, with 13 bases in between. Germline CDR1 LGHNA, CDR2 YNFKEQ. CDR3 in DNA: TGTGCCAGCAGCCAAGATTCTCCCCAGGTGGATACGCAGTATTTT. This sequence encodes CASSQDSPQVDTQYF.

This clonotype showed up many times. The J gene is TRBJ1-1, the V gene TRBV5-1; the D is unclear. The CDR3 is 14 residues long. In germline, CDR1 is SGHRS, CDR2 YFSETQ. V dropped 4 bases and J dropped 0 bases, with 10 bases sitting between them. In DNA form, the CDR3 reads TGCGCCAGCAGCCGCCTCGCGGTGAACACTGAAGCTTTCTTT. Protein sequence: CASSRLAVNTEAFF.

In this sample, this clonotype turned up once. The chain has TRBV4-1 and TRBJ2-7; D possibly corresponds to TRBD1 (5 bases). The CDR3 consists of 15 residues. The V end lost 0 bases, the J end lost 4 bases, and 13 bases lay between the germline ends. Germline values: CDR1 MGHRA, CDR2 YSYEKL. CDR3 nucleotide sequence: TGCGCCAGCAGCCAAGAGGACACGACGAATTACGAGCAGTACTTC. Amino acid sequence: CASSQEDTTNYEQYF.

This clonotype was recorded at least ten times. A much larger clone lies a single base off, so this may be a read error. The CDR3 is CASSFGTTRRDEQFF. The DNA for the CDR3 is TGTGCCAGCAGCTTTGGCACCACTCGTCGCGATGAGCAGTTCTTC. The gene calls are TRBV11-1 and TRBJ2-1; D gene uncertain. CDR3 length equals 15 residues. Trimming stripped 3 bases from V and 8 bases from J, with 17 bases between. Germline V gives CDR1 SGHAT, CDR2 FQDESV (reference sequence).

This clonotype has a count of ten or more. The gene calls are TRBV5-1 and TRBJ1-1; D remains unclear. CDR1 and CDR2 from the germline V gene are SGHRS and YFSETQ. The CDR3 has 14 amino acids. V gave up 0 bases and J gave up 6 bases, with 12 bases separating them. The CDR3 loop reads CASSLALGNAEAFF. CDR3 DNA: TGCGCCAGCAGCTTGGCGTTGGGGAATGCTGAAGCTTTCTTT. The entire variable domain, with the rest obtained from reference TRBV5-1 and TRBJ1-1, is as follows: KAGVTQTPRYLIKTRGQQVTLSCSPISGHRSVSWYQQTPGQGLQFLFEYFSETQRNKGNFPGRFSGRQFSNSRSEMNVSTLELGDSALYLCASSLALGNAEAFFGQGTRLTVV.

J is TRBJ2-5 and V is TRBV2; 8 nucleotides agree with TRBD1. The CDR3 is made up of 17 amino acids. The V and J ends lost 2 bases and 2 bases, in that order; junction bases with no gene match: 10. Germline V lookup: CDR1 SNHLY, CDR2 FYNNEI. The CDR3 is CASSEFTGTGVQETQYF. In nucleotides, the CDR3 is TGTGCCAGCAGTGAATTTACCGGGACAGGAGTTCAAGAGACCCAGTACTTC. Variable domain in full (rest from reference TRBV2 and TRBJ2-5): EPEVTQTPSHQVTQMGQEVILRCVPISNHLYFYWYRQILGQKVEFLVSFYNNEISEKSEIFDDQFSVERPDGSNFTLKIRSTKLEDSAMYFCASSEFTGTGVQETQYFGPGTRLLVL.

This clonotype was detected ten times or more. The chain joins TRBV11-2 to TRBJ1-3; 8 nucleotides match TRBD1. CDR1 and CDR2 from the germline V gene are SGHAT and FQNNGV. V trimming: 5 bases; J trimming: 4 bases; junction bases outside the gene matches: 10. This CDR3 spans 16 amino acids. CDR3 nucleotides: TGTGCCAGCAGCCCGGGGCCGACAGGGGACGGAAACACCATATATTTT. It specifies CASSPGPTGDGNTIYF. Together with reference TRBV11-2 and TRBJ1-3, the CDR3 gives the full variable domain: EAGVAQSPRYKIIEKRQSVAFWCNPISGHATLYWYQQILGQGPKLLIQFQNNGVVDDSQLPKDRFSAERLKGVDSTLKIQPAKLEDSAVYLCASSPGPTGDGNTIYFGEGSWLTVV.

This chain joins TRBV5-1 and TRBJ2-7, with 10 bases lining up with TRBD1. Germline CDR1 reads SGHRS; CDR2 reads YFSETQ. This CDR3 contains 14 residues. V shed 7 bases, J shed 2 bases, and the junction held 6 bases outside the gene matches. CDR3 nucleotide sequence: TGCGCCAGCCGAAGACAGGGGGCAGCCTACGAGCAGTACTTC. Translation: CASRRQGAAYEQYF.

The chain links TRBV28 to TRBJ2-7; D unclear. The CDR3 covers 16 residues. Trimming removed 3 bases at V and 3 bases at J, with 18 bases between. CDR1 and CDR2 (germline): MDHEN, SYDVKM. The chain's CDR3 is CASSFVRVEEIYEQYF. In nucleotides, the CDR3 is TGTGCCAGCAGTTTCGTTCGCGTTGAGGAGATCTACGAGCAGTACTTC.

This clonotype was seen many times. The gene calls are TRBV30 and TRBJ1-1, with a weak D call TRBD1 (5 bases). The CDR3 consists of 12 residues. Trimming took off 3 bases at V and 10 bases at J, with 15 bases between the two ends. CDR1 is GTSNPN and CDR2 is SVGIG in the germline V gene (reference sequence). The DNA of the CDR3 is TGTGCCTGGAGCACCTCCGGGACTCGAGCTTTCTTT. It specifies CAWSTSGTRAFF.

The table lists this clonotype with many counts. The chain carries TRBV6-1 and TRBJ2-5; perhaps TRBD1 as D (5 bases). This CDR3 has 15 residues. V lost 1 base to trimming and J lost 5 bases, with 14 bases between them. Germline V lookup: CDR1 MNHNS, CDR2 SASEGT. Here the CDR3 DNA reads TGTGCCAGCAGTGAAGGGACACTGGGCGGTGAGACCCAGTACTTC. Encoded protein: CASSEGTLGGETQYF.

Comment on this clonotype: A read error is possible here, since a much larger clone lies one base away. The V call is TRBV29-1, the J call TRBJ1-5; D is unclear. The CDR3 spans 14 residues. Looked up from germline, CDR1 is SQVTM and CDR2 is ANQGSEA. V lost 4 bases to trimming and J lost 3 bases, with 13 bases between them. CDR3 bases: TGCAGCGTTGTCTCAGGAGAGGCCAATCAGCCCCAGCATTTT. This encodes CSVVSGEANQPQHF.

This chain uses TRBV6-4 with TRBJ1-2; maybe TRBD1 (6 bases). Per germline, CDR1 MRHNA and CDR2 SNTAGT. The length of the CDR3 is 14 residues. With 5 bases removed from V and 8 bases from J, the gap between germline ends came to 18 bases. CDR3 sequence (DNA): TGTGCCAGCAGTAGCCTACTCAGGGGCATCGGCTACACCTTC. It is translated as CASSSLLRGIGYTF.

The table lists this clonotype with many counts. The chain carries TRBV28 and TRBJ2-5; no definite D call. Germline CDR1 and CDR2: MDHEN and SYDVKM. V lost 2 bases, J lost 5 bases, and 15 bases lay in between. The CDR3 sequence is 15 residues long. Here the CDR3 reads CASSLGGISRETQYF. Written as DNA, the CDR3 is TGTGCCAGCAGTTTAGGTGGGATCTCTAGGGAGACCCAGTACTTC.